This T cell receptor (beta chain) was found in a study of OX40 agonist ivuxolimab in advanced cancers. About the research overall: At roughly 83% male, the cohort had a mean age of approximately 64 years, ranging from roughly 20 to 80.

In germline, CDR1 is MGHDK, CDR2 SYGVNS. CDR3 length: 13 residues. Here immunoSEQ multiplex PCR was the method, and the copy in TCRdb shows in-frame clones only, minus some. The sample has 60,000 or so clones; approximately 94% are singletons. Blood specimens came from baseline, cycle 4 day 1, and cycle 7 day 1. Study-level results: Some nonresponders additionally presented with little normalized T-cell clonal expansion. Expanded clones tended on average to be more numerous among CD8+ T cells than CD4+.

This clone is medium-sized (0.01 to 0.1%) within its sample. The antigen remains undetermined. A read error may account for a junction end that differs from germline. This sequence originates from an adult with an advanced solid tumor such as melanoma, head and neck, liver or kidney cancer. This chain links TRBV25-1 with TRBJ2-3; 14 bases line up with TRBD2. Sequenced material: CD4+ or CD8+ T cells sorted from blood, taken in a trial of the OX40 agonist ivuxolimab. The CDR3 protein is CASSGGLAGALDF. CDR3 coding DNA: TGTGCCAGCAGTGGGGGACTAGCGGGAGCGTTGGATTTT.